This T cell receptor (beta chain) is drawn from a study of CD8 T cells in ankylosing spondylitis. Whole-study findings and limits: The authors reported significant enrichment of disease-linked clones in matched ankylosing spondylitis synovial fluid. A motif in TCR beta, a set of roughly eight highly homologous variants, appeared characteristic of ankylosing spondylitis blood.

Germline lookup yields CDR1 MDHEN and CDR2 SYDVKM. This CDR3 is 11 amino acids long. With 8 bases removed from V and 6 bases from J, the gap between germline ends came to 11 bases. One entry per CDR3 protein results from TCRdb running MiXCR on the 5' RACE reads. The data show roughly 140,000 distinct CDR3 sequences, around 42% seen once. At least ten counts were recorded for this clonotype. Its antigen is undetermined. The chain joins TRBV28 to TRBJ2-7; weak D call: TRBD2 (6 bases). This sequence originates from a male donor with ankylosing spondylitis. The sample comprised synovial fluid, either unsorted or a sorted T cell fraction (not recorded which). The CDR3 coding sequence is TGTGCCAGCTTGGGAGGTTCCGAGCAGTACTTC. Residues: CASLGGSEQYF.